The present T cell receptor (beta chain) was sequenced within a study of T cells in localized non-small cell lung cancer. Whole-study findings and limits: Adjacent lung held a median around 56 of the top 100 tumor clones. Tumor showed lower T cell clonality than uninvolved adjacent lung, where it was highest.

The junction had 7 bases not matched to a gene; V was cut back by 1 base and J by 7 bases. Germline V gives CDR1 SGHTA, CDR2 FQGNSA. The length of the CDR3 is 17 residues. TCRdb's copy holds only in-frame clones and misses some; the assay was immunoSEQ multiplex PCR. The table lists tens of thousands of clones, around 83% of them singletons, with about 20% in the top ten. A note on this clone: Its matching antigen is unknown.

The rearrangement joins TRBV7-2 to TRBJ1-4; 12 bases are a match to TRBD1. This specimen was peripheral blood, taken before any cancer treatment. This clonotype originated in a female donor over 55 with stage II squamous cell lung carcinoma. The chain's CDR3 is CASSLVGTGGGGEKLFF. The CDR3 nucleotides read TGTGCCAGCAGCTTAGTTGGGACAGGGGGCGGAGGTGAAAAACTGTTTTTT.